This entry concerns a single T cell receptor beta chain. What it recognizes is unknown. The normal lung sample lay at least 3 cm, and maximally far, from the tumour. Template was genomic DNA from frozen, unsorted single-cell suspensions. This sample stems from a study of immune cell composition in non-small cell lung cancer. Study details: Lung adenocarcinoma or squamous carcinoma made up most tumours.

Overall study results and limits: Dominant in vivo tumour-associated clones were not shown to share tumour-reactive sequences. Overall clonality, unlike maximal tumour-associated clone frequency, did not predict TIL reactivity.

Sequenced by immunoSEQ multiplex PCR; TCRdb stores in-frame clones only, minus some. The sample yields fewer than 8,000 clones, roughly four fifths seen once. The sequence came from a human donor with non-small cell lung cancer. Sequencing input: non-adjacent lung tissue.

Written as DNA, the CDR3 is TGTGCCAGCAGAGTTATGGAGGGCGCAAACACTGAAGCTTTCTTT. It specifies CASRVMEGANTEAFF. The V gene is TRBV28, the J gene TRBJ1-1; unclear D gene. The germline CDR1 and CDR2 sequences are MDHEN and SYDVKM. The CDR3 sequence is 15 residues long. V was trimmed by 6 bases and J by 2 bases, leaving 16 bases between them.